The rows below give T cell receptor beta chains drawn from one sample of a study of CD8 T cells in ankylosing spondylitis. TCRdb itself ran the 5' RACE reads through MiXCR, one entry per CDR3 protein. The data contain over 450,000 distinct CDR3 sequences, 12% of them singletons. Sequences were obtained from blood, either unsorted or a sorted T cell fraction (not recorded which). These receptors came from a male donor with ankylosing spondylitis. CDR3s include the opening cysteine and the closing phenylalanine or tryptophan. D genes are given only for firm matches. Size is omitted from some rows. Given values are once, few, many or a class for expanded clones.

v_gene: TRBV27; j_gene: TRBJ1-4; d_gene: -; abundance: few; CDR3aa: CASSGTAPRGNEKLFF; CDR3nt: TGTGCCAGCAGTGGAACAGCACCTAGGGGGAATGAAAAACTGTTTTTT
v_gene: TRBV2; j_gene: TRBJ2-1; d_gene: -; abundance: -; CDR3aa: CASSEAINEQFF; CDR3nt: TGTGCCAGCAGTGAAGCGATCAATGAGCAGTTCTTC
v_gene: TRBV20-1; j_gene: TRBJ2-1; d_gene: TRBD2; abundance: -; CDR3aa: CSARPLTSGTHEQFF; CDR3nt: TGCAGTGCTAGACCCCTGACTAGCGGGACCCATGAGCAGTTCTTC
v_gene: TRBV5-1; j_gene: TRBJ2-5; d_gene: TRBD1; abundance: many; CDR3aa: CASSMGTGDGETQYF; CDR3nt: TGCGCCAGCAGCATGGGGACAGGGGACGGCGAGACCCAGTACTTC
v_gene: TRBV5-1; j_gene: TRBJ2-1; d_gene: -; abundance: few; CDR3aa: CASSFGTHYNEQFF; CDR3nt: TGCGCCAGCAGCTTCGGGACACACTACAATGAGCAGTTCTTC
v_gene: TRBV24-1; j_gene: TRBJ2-1; d_gene: TRBD1; abundance: -; CDR3aa: CATSAPADRAVYNEQFF; CDR3nt: TGTGCCACCAGTGCCCCCGCCGACAGGGCTGTTTACAATGAGCAGTTCTTC
v_gene: TRBV20-1; j_gene: TRBJ2-3; d_gene: -; abundance: -; CDR3aa: CSASGARLPAGTDTQYF; CDR3nt: TGCAGTGCTAGTGGGGCCCGTTTGCCTGCTGGCACAGATACGCAGTATTTT
v_gene: TRBV11-2; j_gene: TRBJ2-1; d_gene: -; abundance: -; CDR3aa: CASSLHRLGRDHYNEQFF; CDR3nt: TGTGCCAGCAGCTTACATCGACTGGGGCGGGATCACTACAATGAGCAGTTCTTC
v_gene: TRBV20-1; j_gene: TRBJ1-1; d_gene: -; abundance: many; CDR3aa: CSASRDVNTEAFF; CDR3nt: TGCAGTGCTAGCCGGGATGTGAACACTGAAGCTTTCTTT
v_gene: TRBV7-8; j_gene: TRBJ2-1; d_gene: TRBD1; abundance: -; CDR3aa: CASSSRDRPYNEQFF; CDR3nt: TGTGCCAGCAGTTCCCGGGACAGACCTTACAATGAGCAGTTCTTC
v_gene: TRBV20-1; j_gene: TRBJ1-5; d_gene: TRBD1; abundance: many; CDR3aa: CSAREGTGVQPQHF; CDR3nt: TGCAGTGCTAGAGAAGGGACAGGGGTTCAGCCCCAGCATTTT
v_gene: TRBV21-1; j_gene: TRBJ2-7; d_gene: -; abundance: many; CDR3aa: CASTPPNHSIPPTYEQYF; CDR3nt: TGTGCCAGCACCCCACCGAATCACAGCATCCCCCCTACTTACGAGCAGTACTTC
v_gene: TRBV2; j_gene: TRBJ1-5; d_gene: -; abundance: -; CDR3aa: CASSGVTFSNQPQHF; CDR3nt: TGTGCCAGCAGTGGGGTGACATTTAGCAATCAGCCCCAGCATTTT
v_gene: TRBV20-1; j_gene: TRBJ2-5; d_gene: -; abundance: few; CDR3aa: CSAHGVVETQYF; CDR3nt: TGCAGTGCTCATGGGGTTGTGGAGACCCAGTACTTC
v_gene: TRBV12-3/TRBV12-4; j_gene: TRBJ2-3; d_gene: -; abundance: many; CDR3aa: CASSLLGSEDTQYF; CDR3nt: TGTGCCAGCAGTTTACTGGGTAGCGAAGATACGCAGTATTTT
v_gene: TRBV5-1; j_gene: TRBJ2-3; d_gene: -; abundance: -; CDR3aa: CASSLATGTPSTDTQYF; CDR3nt: TGCGCCAGCAGCTTGGCCACCGGGACACCTAGCACAGATACGCAGTATTTT
v_gene: TRBV5-4; j_gene: TRBJ2-2; d_gene: TRBD2; abundance: few; CDR3aa: CASSRPGTNGGELFF; CDR3nt: TGTGCCAGCAGCAGGCCCGGGACTAATGGCGGGGAGCTGTTTTTT
v_gene: TRBV5-5; j_gene: TRBJ2-4; d_gene: -; abundance: -; CDR3aa: CASSLDRNIQYF; CDR3nt: TGTGCCAGCAGCTTGGACAGAAACATTCAGTACTTC
v_gene: TRBV12-3/TRBV12-4; j_gene: TRBJ2-5; d_gene: TRBD2; abundance: many; CDR3aa: CASSFRLAGTETQYF; CDR3nt: TGTGCCAGCAGTTTTAGGCTAGCGGGAACAGAGACCCAGTACTTC
v_gene: TRBV3-1; j_gene: TRBJ2-1; d_gene: -; abundance: -; CDR3aa: CASSQGGGGSYNEQFF; CDR3nt: TGTGCCAGCAGCCAAGGCGGAGGAGGGAGCTACAATGAGCAGTTCTTC
v_gene: TRBV29-1; j_gene: TRBJ2-3; d_gene: -; abundance: many; CDR3aa: CSVLAGTTSTDTQYF; CDR3nt: TGCAGCGTTTTGGCAGGGACAACTAGCACAGATACGCAGTATTTT
v_gene: TRBV20-1; j_gene: TRBJ1-2; d_gene: TRBD1; abundance: many; CDR3aa: CSAIEMDRGSYGYTF; CDR3nt: TGCAGTGCCATAGAGATGGACAGGGGAAGCTATGGCTACACCTTC